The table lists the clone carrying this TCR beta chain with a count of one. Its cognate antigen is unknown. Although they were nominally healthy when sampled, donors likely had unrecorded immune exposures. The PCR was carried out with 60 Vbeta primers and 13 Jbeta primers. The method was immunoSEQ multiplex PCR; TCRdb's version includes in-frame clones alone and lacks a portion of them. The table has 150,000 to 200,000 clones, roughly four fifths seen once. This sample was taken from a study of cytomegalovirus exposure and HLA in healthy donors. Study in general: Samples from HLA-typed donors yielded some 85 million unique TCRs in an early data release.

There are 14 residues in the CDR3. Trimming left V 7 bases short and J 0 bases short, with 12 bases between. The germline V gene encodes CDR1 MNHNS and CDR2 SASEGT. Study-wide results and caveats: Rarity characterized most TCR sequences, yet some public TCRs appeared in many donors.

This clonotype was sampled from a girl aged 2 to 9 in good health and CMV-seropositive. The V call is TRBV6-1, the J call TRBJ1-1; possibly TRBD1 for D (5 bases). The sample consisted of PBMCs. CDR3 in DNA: TGTGCCAGCAAATTGGACAAATTGAACACTGAAGCTTTCTTT. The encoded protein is CASKLDKLNTEAFF.